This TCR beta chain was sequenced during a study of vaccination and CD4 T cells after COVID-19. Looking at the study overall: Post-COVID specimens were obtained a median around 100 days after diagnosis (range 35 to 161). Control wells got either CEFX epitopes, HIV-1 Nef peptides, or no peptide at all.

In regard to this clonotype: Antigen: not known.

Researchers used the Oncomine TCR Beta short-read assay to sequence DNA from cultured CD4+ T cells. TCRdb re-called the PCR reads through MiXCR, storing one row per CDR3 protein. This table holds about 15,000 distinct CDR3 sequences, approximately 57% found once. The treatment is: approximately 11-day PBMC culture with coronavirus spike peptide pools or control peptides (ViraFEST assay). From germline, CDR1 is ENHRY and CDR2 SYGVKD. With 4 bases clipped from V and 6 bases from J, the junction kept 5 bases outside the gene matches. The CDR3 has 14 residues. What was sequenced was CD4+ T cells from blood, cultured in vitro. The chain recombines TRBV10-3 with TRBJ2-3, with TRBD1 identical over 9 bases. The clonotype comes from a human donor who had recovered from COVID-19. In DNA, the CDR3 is TGTGCCATCAGTGGAACAGGGGGCTCGGATACGCAGTATTTT. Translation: CAISGTGGSDTQYF.